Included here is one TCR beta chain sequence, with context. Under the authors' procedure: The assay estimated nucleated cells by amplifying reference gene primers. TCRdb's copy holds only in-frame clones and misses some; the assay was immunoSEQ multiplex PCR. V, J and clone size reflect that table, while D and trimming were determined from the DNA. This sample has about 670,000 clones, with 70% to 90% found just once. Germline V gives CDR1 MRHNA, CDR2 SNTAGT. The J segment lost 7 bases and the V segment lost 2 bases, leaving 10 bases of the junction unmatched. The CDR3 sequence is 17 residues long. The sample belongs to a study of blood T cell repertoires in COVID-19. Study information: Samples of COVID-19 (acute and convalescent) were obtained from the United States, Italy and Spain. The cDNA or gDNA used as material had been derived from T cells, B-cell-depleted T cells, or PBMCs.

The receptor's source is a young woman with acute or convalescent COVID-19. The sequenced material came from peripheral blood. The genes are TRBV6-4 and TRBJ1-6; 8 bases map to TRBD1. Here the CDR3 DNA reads TGTGCCAGCAGTGACCCCCGAGACAGGGGTCGGAATTCACCCCTCCACTTT. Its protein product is CASSDPRDRGRNSPLHF.